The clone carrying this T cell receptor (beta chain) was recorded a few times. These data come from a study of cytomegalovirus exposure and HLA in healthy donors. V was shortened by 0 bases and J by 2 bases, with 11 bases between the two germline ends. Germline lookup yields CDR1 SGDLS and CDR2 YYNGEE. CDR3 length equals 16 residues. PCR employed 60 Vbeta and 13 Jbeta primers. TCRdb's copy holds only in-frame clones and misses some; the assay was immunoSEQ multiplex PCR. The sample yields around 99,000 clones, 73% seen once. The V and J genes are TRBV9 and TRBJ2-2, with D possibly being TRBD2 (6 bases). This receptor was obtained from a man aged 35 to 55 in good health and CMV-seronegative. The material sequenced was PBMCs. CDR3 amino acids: CASSVDSGANTGELFF. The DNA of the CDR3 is TGTGCCAGCAGCGTAGATAGCGGAGCAAACACCGGGGAGCTGTTTTTT.